Given below is one TCR beta chain in context. Its antigen is not known. Some clones are missing from TCRdb's copy, which holds only in-frame ones; the method was immunoSEQ multiplex PCR. The data hold 55,000 to 70,000 clones, with roughly nine tenths observed a single time. This sample was included in a study of T cell responses to AZD1222 COVID-19 vaccine. Findings of the study overall: Donors were mostly white British, more females; clonal diversity possibly underestimated.

Sequences were derived from peripheral blood, sampled 28 days after the second AZD1222 dose. The receptor was derived from an adult who received the AZD1222 COVID-19 vaccine.

CDR3 DNA: TGTGCCAGCAGCTTACTGTCTAGATCTGGGGCCAACGTCCTGACTTTC. Encoded protein: CASSLLSRSGANVLTF. The chain has TRBV7-2 and TRBJ2-6; D ambiguous. Trimming shortened V by 2 bases and J by 1 base, and 9 bases separated the two germline ends. CDR1 is SGHTA and CDR2 is FQGNSA in the germline V gene. CDR3 length: 16 amino acids.